This record looks at one TCR beta chain sequence and its context. What it binds is unknown. The data originate from a study of post-analysis software for immune sequencing data. Study information: The study covered relapsing-remitting, secondary progressive and progressive-relapsing courses of multiple sclerosis.

Study findings and constraints: Five or six TRBV segments were significantly more frequent in patients than in controls. TRBV5-6, TRBV5-1 and TRBV20-1 were among these segments. By F measure, strong co-clustering occurred among samples prepared in the same batch. Diversity measured as normalized Chao1 was significantly lower in multiple sclerosis patients than in controls.

In germline, CDR1 is MGHDK, CDR2 SYGVNS. CDR3 length: 13 amino acids. The V gene lost 3 bases and the J gene lost 9 bases, with 12 bases spanning the gap. Carried by the TCR beta cDNA libraries were unique molecular identifiers. Via MiXCR, TCRdb re-called the PCR reads, giving one row per CDR3 protein. The sample has approximately 400,000 distinct CDR3 sequences; about a third are singletons. The V gene is TRBV25-1, the J gene TRBJ2-1, with D tentatively TRBD1 (6 bases). The source of this sequence is a girl aged 5-17 years with multiple sclerosis. Sequencing used blood. The CDR3 region has the DNA TGTGCCAGCAGTGATCCGACAGGCGGTGAGCAGTTCTTC. Translated, it gives CASSDPTGGEQFF.